The clone carrying this T cell receptor (beta chain) was seen only a few times. No antigen is known for it. Germline lookup yields CDR1 SGHTA and CDR2 FQGNSA. The CDR3 spans 15 residues. The trim removed 3 bases at V and 3 bases at J, leaving 6 bases unmatched. Sequencing of the DNA from cultured CD4+ T cells was carried out with the Oncomine TCR Beta short-read assay. MiXCR, run by TCRdb on the PCR reads, gives a single entry per CDR3 protein. The table lists some 18,000 distinct CDR3 sequences, 56% of them singletons. This record belongs to a study of vaccination and CD4 T cells after COVID-19. Study details: Overlapping spike pools from SARS-CoV-2 and HCoV-NL63, HCoV-OC43 and HCoV-229E served as culture stimuli.

Treatment here: approximately 10-day PBMC culture with coronavirus spike peptide pools or control peptides (ViraFEST assay). The chain recombines TRBV7-2 with TRBJ1-1, with 8 bases that match TRBD1. The clonotype was recovered from a human donor who had recovered from COVID-19. Sequenced input: CD4+ T cells from blood, cultured in vitro. CDR3 bases: TGTGCCAGCAGCTTCGGTACAGGGGGGGACACTGAAGCTTTCTTT. Translation gives CASSFGTGGDTEAFF.